Many counts were recorded for the clone carrying this T cell receptor beta chain. The antigen is unknown. TCRdb recomputed calls from the reads with MiXCR, one row per CDR3 protein. The sample includes some 100,000 distinct CDR3 sequences, around 30% of them seen just once. The source of the sample is a study of T cell repertoires in cytomegalovirus infection. Study background: Recently identified HLA-C-restricted CMV epitopes were among the peptides used. It was the public TCR beta signatures that indicated both CMV infection and matching HLA type.

Germline V CDR1 and CDR2: SGHNT, YENEEA. Trimming left V 2 bases short and J 5 bases short, with 9 bases between. The CDR3 extends over 13 amino acids. The study's findings and limits: CMV carriers with the relevant HLA were identified by cumulative public TCR beta family frequency. CMV-specific TCR beta clonotypes restricted by HLA-C dominated the ex vivo response.

The material sequenced was CD8+ T cells from cultured PBMCs, taken from culture after CMV antigen stimulation. The V call is TRBV11-3, the J call TRBJ1-1; D is uncertain. The receptor comes from a human donor in good health (CMV status not recorded). Some clones in this sample may be carry-over from other donors' samples. CDR3 sequence (DNA): TGTGCCAGCAGCTTATGGGCCAGTACTGAAGCTTTCTTT. Protein product: CASSLWASTEAFF.